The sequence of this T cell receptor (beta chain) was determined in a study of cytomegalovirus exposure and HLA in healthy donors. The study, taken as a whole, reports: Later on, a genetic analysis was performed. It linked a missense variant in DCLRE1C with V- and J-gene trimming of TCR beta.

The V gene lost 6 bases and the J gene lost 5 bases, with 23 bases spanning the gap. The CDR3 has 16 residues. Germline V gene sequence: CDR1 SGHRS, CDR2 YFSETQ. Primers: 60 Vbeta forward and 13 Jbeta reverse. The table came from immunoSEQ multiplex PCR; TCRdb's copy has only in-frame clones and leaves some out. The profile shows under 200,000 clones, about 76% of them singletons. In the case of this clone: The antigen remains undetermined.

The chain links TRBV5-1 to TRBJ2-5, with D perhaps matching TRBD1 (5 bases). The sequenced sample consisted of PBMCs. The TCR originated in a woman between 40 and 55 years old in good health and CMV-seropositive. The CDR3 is CASTLGYGQGRETQYF. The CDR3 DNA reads TGCGCCAGCACCCTGGGTTATGGGCAGGGTAGGGAGACCCAGTACTTC.